Shown below are 18 T cell receptor beta chains from a single sample sequenced in a study of T cell responses to AZD1222 COVID-19 vaccine. Profiled with immunoSEQ multiplex PCR; TCRdb holds only in-frame clones, not every one. Of 50,000 to 75,000 clones detected, over 70% appear once; the ten largest clones hold 11% to 15%. The material was peripheral blood, obtained on day 0 of AZD1222 vaccination. Receptors originate from an adult in good health.

This chain connects TRBV18 to TRBJ2-7, with TRBD2 matching over 13 bases. In germline, CDR1 is KGHSH, CDR2 LQKENI. Losses at the gene ends were 6 bases for V and 2 bases for J; bases not matched to a gene: 7. The CDR3 runs 16 residues. CDR3 loop: CASSRGLAGETYEQYF. Written as DNA, the CDR3 is TGTGCCAGCTCCCGCGGACTAGCGGGGGAGACCTACGAGCAGTACTTC.

V and J are TRBV24-1 and TRBJ1-1; weak D call: TRBD1 (5 bases). The CDR3 consists of 13 residues. CDR1 is KGHDR and CDR2 is SFDVKD in the germline V gene. Trimming removed 12 bases at V and 5 bases at J, with 18 bases between. The CDR3 spells CAVKGPEGTEAFF. The CDR3 DNA reads TGTGCCGTCAAAGGGCCCGAGGGGACTGAAGCTTTCTTT.

The CDR3 DNA sequence: TGCGCCAGCAGCCAAGGTGTGGGGGGGCCGGGCAATGAGCAGTTCTTC. Translation: CASSQGVGGPGNEQFF. The chain has TRBV4-3 and TRBJ2-1; tentatively, D is TRBD2 (7 bases). CDR1 is LGHNA and CDR2 is YSLEER in the germline V gene. V was clipped by 1 base and J by 6 bases, with 16 bases between them. The CDR3 sequence is 16 residues long.

The chain has TRBV2 and TRBJ2-7; D call uncertain. V lost 6 bases, J lost 4 bases, and 10 bases lay in between. The CDR3 is 12 amino acids. Germline V CDR1 and CDR2: SNHLY, FYNNEI. The CDR3 DNA is TGTGCCAGCAGACCCAGGATTTACGAGCAGTACTTC. Translation: CASRPRIYEQYF.

This clone was seen only once. The CDR3 loop is CASSVALDSGANVLTF. In DNA, the CDR3 is TGTGCCAGCAGCGTAGCTCTCGACTCTGGGGCCAACGTCCTGACTTTC. The chain combines TRBV9 with TRBJ2-6; D remains ambiguous. This CDR3 has 16 residues. Germline assignment: CDR1 SGDLS and CDR2 YYNGEE. V was trimmed by 0 bases and J by 0 bases, leaving 7 bases between them.

V is TRBV7-9 and J is TRBJ1-1; no reliable D call. This CDR3 has 14 residues. Germline CDR1 reads SEHNR; CDR2 reads FQNEAQ (reference sequence). V was pared by 1 base and J by 4 bases, with 10 bases between. CDR3 amino acids: CASSLEMGSTEAFF. In nucleotides, the CDR3 is TGTGCCAGCAGCTTAGAGATGGGGAGCACTGAAGCTTTCTTT. The complete variable domain, with remaining parts taken from reference TRBV7-9 and TRBJ1-1, reads DTGVSQNPRHKITKRGQNVTFRCDPISEHNRLYWYRQTLGQGPEFLTYFQNEAQLEKSRLLSDRFSAERPKGSFSTLEIQRTEQGDSAMYLCASSLEMGSTEAFFGQGTRLTVV.

The chain is built from TRBV5-1 and TRBJ2-7; a weak D match, TRBD2 (5 bases). Deletions cut 6 bases from V and 3 bases from J, with 16 bases between. This CDR3 spans 14 amino acids. Germline CDR1 is SGHRS and CDR2 is YFSETQ. As DNA, the CDR3 is TGCGCCAGCACCCCTGAAGGAGGAGTCTACGAGCAGTACTTC. Translated: CASTPEGGVYEQYF.

This chain connects TRBV12-3 or TRBV12-4 to TRBJ2-7; TRBD1 might be the D (5 bases). V was pared by 8 bases and J by 0 bases, with 11 bases between. There are 13 residues in the CDR3. CDR3 sequence (DNA): TGTGCCAGCCTACAGGCGCTCTCCTACGAGCAGTACTTC. Translated, it gives CASLQALSYEQYF.

CDR3 DNA: TGCAGCGTTGAGGTTGGCTACACCTTC. This codes for CSVEVGYTF. This chain joins TRBV29-1 and TRBJ1-2; no definite D call. The CDR3 loop spans 9 amino acids. V lost 3 bases and J 7 bases, leaving 3 bases between the germline ends. Germline CDR1 SQVTM, CDR2 ANQGSEA.

The chain combines TRBV9 with TRBJ2-1; weak D call: TRBD2 (5 bases). Trimming took off 0 bases at V and 4 bases at J, with 11 bases between the two ends. Per germline, CDR1 SGDLS and CDR2 YYNGEE. This CDR3 has 15 amino acids. CDR3 DNA sequence: TGTGCCAGCAGCGTAGGGCTAGCTTTTTACAATGAGCAGTTCTTC. The encoded protein is CASSVGLAFYNEQFF.

Only a few counts were recorded for this clone. The chain is built from TRBV12-3 or TRBV12-4 and TRBJ2-5; D uncertain. The germline V and J ends were trimmed by 0 bases and 5 bases, with 7 bases remaining between them. This CDR3 is 13 amino acids long. The CDR3 reads CASSLAPFETQYF. The CDR3 bases are TGTGCCAGCAGTTTAGCACCCTTTGAGACCCAGTACTTC.

The count of this clone is one. The chain has TRBV18 and TRBJ1-3; D uncertain. Trimming stripped 2 bases from V and 0 bases from J, with 11 bases between. Looked up from germline, CDR1 is KGHSH and CDR2 is LQKENI. The CDR3 runs to 16 residues. The CDR3 DNA sequence: TGTGCCAGCTCACCATCGGCGGGTAGCTCTGGAAACACCATATATTTT. Translating gives CASSPSAGSSGNTIYF.

This clone was detected only once. The CDR3 reads CASSSQGQANTGELFF. In nucleotides, the CDR3 is TGCGCCAGCAGCTCACAGGGACAGGCGAACACCGGGGAGCTGTTTTTT. The J gene is TRBJ2-2, the V gene TRBV5-1; 8 bases align to TRBD1. CDR3 length: 16 amino acids. Germline V gives CDR1 SGHRS, CDR2 YFSETQ. The V segment lost 3 bases and the J segment 0 bases; nucleotides outside the gene matches: 4.

This rearrangement joins TRBV9 to TRBJ1-1; perhaps TRBD1 as D (6 bases). The CDR3 loop spans 13 amino acids. The germline V and J ends were trimmed by 4 bases and 4 bases, with 11 bases remaining between them. Germline lookup yields CDR1 SGDLS and CDR2 YYNGEE. The CDR3 loop is CASSTGWSTEAFF. CDR3 coding DNA: TGTGCCAGCAGCACAGGGTGGAGCACTGAAGCTTTCTTT.

Notes on this clone: Its ends do not fully match the called genes, so a read error is possible. The chain recombines TRBV7-7 with TRBJ2-1; D not resolved. Germline CDR1 reads SSHAT; CDR2 reads FNYEAQ (reference sequence). This CDR3 has 15 residues. As DNA, the CDR3 is TGTGCTAGCAGTTTGGGATTCGCGGACTACAATGAGCAGTTCTTC. This sequence encodes CASSLGFADYNEQFF.

This clone was detected only once. The chain carries TRBV19 and TRBJ2-2, with TRBD1 matching 10 bases. V was pared by 3 bases and J by 4 bases, with 5 bases of the junction left unmatched. Germline V gene sequence: CDR1 LNHDA, CDR2 SQIVND (reference sequence). The CDR3 length is 16 residues. The CDR3 DNA reads TGTGCCAGTAGTATGGGCGACAGGGGGCCCACCGGGGAGCTGTTTTTT. Amino acids: CASSMGDRGPTGELFF.

The rearrangement uses TRBV7-3 and TRBJ1-1, with D hard to call. Trimming took off 5 bases at V and 1 base at J, with 14 bases between the two ends. The CDR3 length is 15 residues. CDR1 and CDR2 (germline): SGHTA, FQGTGA. This chain's CDR3 is CASSPAATRNTEAFF. CDR3 nucleotide sequence: TGTGCCAGCAGCCCCGCCGCCACTCGGAACACTGAAGCTTTCTTT.

The J gene is TRBJ1-5, the V gene TRBV28; D gene ambiguous. V shed 3 bases and J shed 6 bases, with 12 bases lying between them. The germline CDR1 and CDR2 sequences are MDHEN and SYDVKM. The CDR3 length is 14 residues. The CDR3 here is CASSFGPVGQPQHF. Written as DNA, the CDR3 is TGTGCCAGCAGTTTCGGGCCCGTAGGTCAGCCCCAGCATTTT.